This T cell receptor beta chain originates from a study of graft-versus-host responses after intestinal transplantation. Study-level background: Once they had received anti-thymocyte globulin induction, all recipients took tacrolimus and steroids for about 3 years.

A remark on this clone: Its specificity is unknown.

Whole-study findings and limits: Some GvH clones were seen earlier in gut or blood, suggesting intestinal origin. Early post-transplant declines in HvG were associated with peak levels of circulating GvH clones.

Profiling relied on immunoSEQ multiplex PCR, and the TCRdb table lists in-frame clones only, not all of them. The sample lists about 26,000 clones; more than 75% were seen once. The sequence came from a human donor who received an intestinal transplant. The sequencing here drew on unstimulated CD4+ T cells sorted from spleen or lymph node cells, taken before intestinal transplant.

The CDR3 DNA reads as TGTGCCAGCAGTTTGGATGGGACAGGGGGCGGCTACACCTTC. Translation: CASSLDGTGGGYTF. The V call is TRBV28, the J call TRBJ1-2; 12 nucleotides line up with TRBD1. The length of the CDR3 is 14 residues. Germline assignment: CDR1 MDHEN and CDR2 SYDVKM. After removal of 3 bases from V and 8 bases from J, the junction contained 4 bases not matched to a gene.